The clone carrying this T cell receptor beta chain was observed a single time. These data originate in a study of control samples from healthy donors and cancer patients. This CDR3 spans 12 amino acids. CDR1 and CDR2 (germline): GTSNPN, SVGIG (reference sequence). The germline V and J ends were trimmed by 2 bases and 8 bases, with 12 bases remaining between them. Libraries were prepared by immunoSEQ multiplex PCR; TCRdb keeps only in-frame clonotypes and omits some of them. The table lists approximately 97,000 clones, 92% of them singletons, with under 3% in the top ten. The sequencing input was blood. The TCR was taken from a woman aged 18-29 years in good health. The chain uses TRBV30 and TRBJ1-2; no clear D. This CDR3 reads CAWSKPLGGYTF. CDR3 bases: TGTGCCTGGAGTAAACCTCTGGGGGGCTACACCTTC.